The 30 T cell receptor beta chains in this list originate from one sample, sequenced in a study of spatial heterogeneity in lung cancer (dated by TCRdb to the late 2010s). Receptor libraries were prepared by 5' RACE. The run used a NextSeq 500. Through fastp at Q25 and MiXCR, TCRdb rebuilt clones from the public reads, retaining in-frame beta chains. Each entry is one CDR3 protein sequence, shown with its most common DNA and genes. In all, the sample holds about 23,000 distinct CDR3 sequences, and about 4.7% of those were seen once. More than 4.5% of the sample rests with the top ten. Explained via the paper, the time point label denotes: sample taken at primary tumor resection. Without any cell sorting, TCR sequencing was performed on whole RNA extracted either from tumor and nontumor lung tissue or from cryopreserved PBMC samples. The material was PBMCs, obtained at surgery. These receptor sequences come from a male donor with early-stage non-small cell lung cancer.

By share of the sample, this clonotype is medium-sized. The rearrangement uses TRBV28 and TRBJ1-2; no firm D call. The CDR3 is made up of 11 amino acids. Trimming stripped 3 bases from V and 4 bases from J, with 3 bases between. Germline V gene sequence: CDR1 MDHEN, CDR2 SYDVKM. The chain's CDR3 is CASSLAYGYTF. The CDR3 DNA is TGTGCCAGCAGTTTGGCCTATGGCTACACCTTC.

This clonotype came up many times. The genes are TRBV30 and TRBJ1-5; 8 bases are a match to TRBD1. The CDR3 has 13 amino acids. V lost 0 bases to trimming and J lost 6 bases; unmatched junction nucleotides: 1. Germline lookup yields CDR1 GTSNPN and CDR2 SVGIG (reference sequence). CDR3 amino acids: CAWSVRGPQPQHF. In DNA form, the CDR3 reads TGTGCCTGGAGTGTCAGGGGGCCTCAGCCCCAGCATTTT.

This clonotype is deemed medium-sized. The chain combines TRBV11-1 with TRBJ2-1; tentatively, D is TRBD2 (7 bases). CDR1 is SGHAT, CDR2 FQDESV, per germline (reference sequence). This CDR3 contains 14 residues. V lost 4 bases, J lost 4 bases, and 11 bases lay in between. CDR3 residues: CASSSGGQYNEQFF. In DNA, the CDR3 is TGTGCCAGCAGCTCCGGGGGGCAGTACAATGAGCAGTTCTTC.

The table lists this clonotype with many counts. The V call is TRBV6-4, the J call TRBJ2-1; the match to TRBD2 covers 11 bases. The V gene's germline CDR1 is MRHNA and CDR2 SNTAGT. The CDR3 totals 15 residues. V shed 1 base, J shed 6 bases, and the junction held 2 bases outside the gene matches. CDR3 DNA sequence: TGTGCCAGCAGTGACTATACTAGCGGGAGCAATGAGCAGTTCTTC. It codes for CASSDYTSGSNEQFF.

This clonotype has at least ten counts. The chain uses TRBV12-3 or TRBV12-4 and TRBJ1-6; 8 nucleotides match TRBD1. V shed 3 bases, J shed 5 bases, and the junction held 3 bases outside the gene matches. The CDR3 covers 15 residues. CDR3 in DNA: TGTGCCAGCAGTTTCACAGGGGGAGATAATTCACCCCTCCACTTT. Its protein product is CASSFTGGDNSPLHF.

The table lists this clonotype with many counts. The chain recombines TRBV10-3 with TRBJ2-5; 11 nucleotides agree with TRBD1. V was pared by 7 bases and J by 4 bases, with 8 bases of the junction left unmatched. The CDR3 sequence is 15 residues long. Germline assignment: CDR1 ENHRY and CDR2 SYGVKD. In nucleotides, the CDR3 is TGTGCCATCAAGGCGGACAGGGGGCTCGGAGAGACCCAGTACTTC. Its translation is CAIKADRGLGETQYF.

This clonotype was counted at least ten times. The DNA for the CDR3 is TGTGCCAGCACCCTTGGGACCACCCGCACAGATACGCAGTATTTT. Amino acid sequence: CASTLGTTRTDTQYF. The chain is built from TRBV5-4 and TRBJ2-3; D is possibly TRBD1 or TRBD2 (5 bases each). The germline gives CDR1 SGHNT, CDR2 YYREEE (reference sequence). V lost 6 bases and J lost 1, with 15 bases in between. This CDR3 region has 15 residues. The variable domain in full, with the rest retrieved from reference TRBV5-4 and TRBJ2-3, is ETGVTQSPTHLIKTRGQQVTLRCSSQSGHNTVSWYQQALGQGPQFIFQYYREEENGRGNFPPRFSGLQFPNYSSELNVNALELDDSALYLCASTLGTTRTDTQYFGPGTRLTVL.

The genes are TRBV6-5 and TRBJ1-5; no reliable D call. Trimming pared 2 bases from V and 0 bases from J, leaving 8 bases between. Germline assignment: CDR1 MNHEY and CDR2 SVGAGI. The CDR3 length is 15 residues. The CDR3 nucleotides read TGTGCCAGCAGTTACACAGCAAATAGCAATCAGCCCCAGCATTTT. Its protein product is CASSYTANSNQPQHF.

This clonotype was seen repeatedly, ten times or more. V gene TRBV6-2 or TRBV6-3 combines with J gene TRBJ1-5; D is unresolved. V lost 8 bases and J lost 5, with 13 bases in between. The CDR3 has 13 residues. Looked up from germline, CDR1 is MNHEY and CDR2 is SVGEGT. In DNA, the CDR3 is TGTGCCAGCCAACCTTGGGAGGATCAGCCCCAGCATTTT. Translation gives CASQPWEDQPQHF.

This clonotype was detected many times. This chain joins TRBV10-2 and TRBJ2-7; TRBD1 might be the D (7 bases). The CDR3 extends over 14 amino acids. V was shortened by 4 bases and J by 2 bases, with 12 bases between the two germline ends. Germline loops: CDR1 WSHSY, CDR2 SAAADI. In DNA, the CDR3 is TGCGCCAGCAGTGGCCAGGGGGGAGCCTACGAGCAGTACTTC. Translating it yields CASSGQGGAYEQYF.

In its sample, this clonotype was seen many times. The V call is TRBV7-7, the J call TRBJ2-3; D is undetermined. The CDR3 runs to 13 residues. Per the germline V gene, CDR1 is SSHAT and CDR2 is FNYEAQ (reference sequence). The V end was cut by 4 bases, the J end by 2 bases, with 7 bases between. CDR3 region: CASSSTATDTQYF. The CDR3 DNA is TGTGCCAGCAGCTCGACTGCCACAGATACGCAGTATTTT. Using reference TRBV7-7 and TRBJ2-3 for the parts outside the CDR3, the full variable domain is GAGVSQSPRYKVTKRGQDVTLRCDPISSHATLYWYQQALGQGPEFLTYFNYEAQPDKSGLPSDRFSAERPEGSISTLTIQRTEQRDSAMYRCASSSTATDTQYFGPGTRLTVL.

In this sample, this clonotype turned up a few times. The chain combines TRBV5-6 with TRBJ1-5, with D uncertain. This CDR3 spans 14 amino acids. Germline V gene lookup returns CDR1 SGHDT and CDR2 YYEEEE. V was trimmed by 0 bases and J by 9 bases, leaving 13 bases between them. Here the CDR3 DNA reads TGTGCCAGCAGCTTGGGGTTCTACAAGCGGCCCCAGCATTTT. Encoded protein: CASSLGFYKRPQHF.

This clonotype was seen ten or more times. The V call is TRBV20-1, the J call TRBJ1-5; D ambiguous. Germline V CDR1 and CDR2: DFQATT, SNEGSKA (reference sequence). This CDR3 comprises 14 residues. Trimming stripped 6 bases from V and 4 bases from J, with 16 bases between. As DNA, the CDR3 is TGCAGTGCAATCGGGGAGGGCCTAAATCAGCCCCAGCATTTT. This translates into CSAIGEGLNQPQHF.

The CDR3 sequence is CASSLPAPEQFF. The CDR3 nucleotides are TGTGCCAGCAGCTTACCGGCCCCAGAGCAGTTCTTC. The chain employs TRBV11-2 and TRBJ2-1; D gene uncertain. The CDR3 runs 12 residues. Germline V gene data show CDR1 as SGHAT and CDR2 as FQNNGV. V lost 2 bases, J lost 10 bases, and 9 bases lay in between.

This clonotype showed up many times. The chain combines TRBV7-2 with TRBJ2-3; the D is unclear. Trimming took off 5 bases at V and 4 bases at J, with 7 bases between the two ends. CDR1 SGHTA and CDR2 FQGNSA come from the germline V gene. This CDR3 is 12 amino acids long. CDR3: CASSPWPDTQYF. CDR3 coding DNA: TGTGCCAGCAGCCCGTGGCCAGATACGCAGTATTTT.

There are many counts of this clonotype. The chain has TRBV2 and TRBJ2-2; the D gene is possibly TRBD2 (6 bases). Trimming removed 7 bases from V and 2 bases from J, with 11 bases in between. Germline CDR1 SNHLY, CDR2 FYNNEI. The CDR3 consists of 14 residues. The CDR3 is CASMGGANTGELFF. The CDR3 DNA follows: TGTGCCAGCATGGGCGGGGCCAACACCGGGGAGCTGTTTTTT.

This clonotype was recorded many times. The CDR3 loop reads CSSTTSGGAATQYF. For the CDR3, the DNA is TGCAGTAGCACGACTAGCGGGGGGGCGGCTACGCAGTATTTT. The chain joins TRBV20-1 to TRBJ2-3; the match to TRBD2 covers 14 bases. The CDR3 sequence is 14 residues long. The V segment lost 8 bases and the J segment 8 bases; nucleotides outside the gene matches: 9. Germline V gives CDR1 DFQATT, CDR2 SNEGSKA (reference sequence).

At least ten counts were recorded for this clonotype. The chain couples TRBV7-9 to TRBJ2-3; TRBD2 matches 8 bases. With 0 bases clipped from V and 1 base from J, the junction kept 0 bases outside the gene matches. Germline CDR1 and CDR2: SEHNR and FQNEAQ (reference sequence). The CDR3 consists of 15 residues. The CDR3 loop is CASSLASGGTDTQYF. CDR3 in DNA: TGTGCCAGCAGCTTAGCTAGCGGGGGCACAGATACGCAGTATTTT. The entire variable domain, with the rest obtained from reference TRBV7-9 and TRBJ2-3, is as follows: DTGVSQNPRHKITKRGQNVTFRCDPISEHNRLYWYRQTLGQGPEFLTYFQNEAQLEKSRLLSDRFSAERPKGSFSTLEIQRTEQGDSAMYLCASSLASGGTDTQYFGPGTRLTVL.

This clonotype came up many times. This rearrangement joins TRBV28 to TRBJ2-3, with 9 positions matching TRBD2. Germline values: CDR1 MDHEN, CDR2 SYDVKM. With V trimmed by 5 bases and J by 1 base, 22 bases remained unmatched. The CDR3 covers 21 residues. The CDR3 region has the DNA TGTGCCAGCAGTCCCCGGACTGGAGTGCGAGCGGGGGGCGGGGGCACAGATACGCAGTATTTT. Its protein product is CASSPRTGVRAGGGGTDTQYF. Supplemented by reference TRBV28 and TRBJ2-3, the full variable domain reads DVKVTQSSRYLVKRTGEKVFLECVQDMDHENMFWYRQDPGLGLRLIYFSYDVKMKEKGDIPEGYSVSREKKERFSLILESASTNQTSMYLCASSPRTGVRAGGGGTDTQYFGPGTRLTVL.

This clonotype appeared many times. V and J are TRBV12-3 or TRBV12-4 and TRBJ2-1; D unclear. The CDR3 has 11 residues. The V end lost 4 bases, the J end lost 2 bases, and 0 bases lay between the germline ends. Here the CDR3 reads CASSSYNEQFF. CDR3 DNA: TGTGCCAGCAGTTCCTACAATGAGCAGTTCTTC.

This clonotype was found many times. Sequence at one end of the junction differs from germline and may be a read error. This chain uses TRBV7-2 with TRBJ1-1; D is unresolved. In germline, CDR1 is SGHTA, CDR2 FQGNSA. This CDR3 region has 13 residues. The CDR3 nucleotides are TGTGCCAGCAGCCCCCTATCACAGACTGAGGCTTTCTTT. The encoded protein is CASSPLSQTEAFF.

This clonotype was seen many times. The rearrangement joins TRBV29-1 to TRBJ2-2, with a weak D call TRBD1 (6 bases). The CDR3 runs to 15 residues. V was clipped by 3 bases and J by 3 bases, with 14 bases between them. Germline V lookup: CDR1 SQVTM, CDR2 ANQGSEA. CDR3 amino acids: CSVENRDTDTGELFF. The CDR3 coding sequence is TGCAGCGTTGAGAACCGGGACACGGACACCGGGGAGCTGTTTTTT.

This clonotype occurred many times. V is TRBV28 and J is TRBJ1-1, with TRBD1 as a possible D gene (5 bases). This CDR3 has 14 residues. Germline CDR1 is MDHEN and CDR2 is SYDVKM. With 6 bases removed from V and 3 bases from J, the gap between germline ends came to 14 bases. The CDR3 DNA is TGTGCCAGCAGCGTAGGGGATACCTACACTGAAGCTTTCTTT. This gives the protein CASSVGDTYTEAFF.

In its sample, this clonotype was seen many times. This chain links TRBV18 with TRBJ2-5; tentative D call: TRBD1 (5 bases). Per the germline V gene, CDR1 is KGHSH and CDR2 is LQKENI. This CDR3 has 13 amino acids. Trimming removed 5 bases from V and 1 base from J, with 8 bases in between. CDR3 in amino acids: CASSGASQETQYF. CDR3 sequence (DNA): TGTGCCAGCTCAGGGGCCAGCCAAGAGACCCAGTACTTC.

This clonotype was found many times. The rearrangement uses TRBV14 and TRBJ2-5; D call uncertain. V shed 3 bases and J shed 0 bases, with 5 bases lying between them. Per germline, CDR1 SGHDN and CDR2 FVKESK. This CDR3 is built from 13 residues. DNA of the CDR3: TGTGCCAGCAGCCAGGGTTACCAAGAGACCCAGTACTTC. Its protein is CASSQGYQETQYF.

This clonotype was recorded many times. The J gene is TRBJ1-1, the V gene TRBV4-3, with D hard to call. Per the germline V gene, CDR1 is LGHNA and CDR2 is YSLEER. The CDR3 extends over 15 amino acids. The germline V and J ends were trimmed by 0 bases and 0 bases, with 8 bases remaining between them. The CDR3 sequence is CASSQESGMNTEAFF. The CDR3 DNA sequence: TGCGCCAGCAGCCAAGAGTCGGGGATGAACACTGAAGCTTTCTTT.

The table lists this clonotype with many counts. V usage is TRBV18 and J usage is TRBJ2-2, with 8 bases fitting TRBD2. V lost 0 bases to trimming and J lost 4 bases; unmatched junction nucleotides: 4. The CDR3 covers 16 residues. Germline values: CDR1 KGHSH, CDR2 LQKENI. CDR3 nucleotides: TGTGCCAGCTCACCACCGACGGCGGGAGGCACCGGGGAGCTGTTTTTT. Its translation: CASSPPTAGGTGELFF.

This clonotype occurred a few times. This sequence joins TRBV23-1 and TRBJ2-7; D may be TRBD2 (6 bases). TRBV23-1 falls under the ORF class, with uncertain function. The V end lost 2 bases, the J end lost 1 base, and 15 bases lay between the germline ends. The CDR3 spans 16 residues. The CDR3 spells CASSQPLNGGSYEQYF. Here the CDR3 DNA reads TGCGCCAGCAGTCAACCCTTGAATGGGGGGTCCTACGAGCAGTACTTC.

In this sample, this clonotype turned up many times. The CDR3 DNA sequence: TGTGCCGCCCAGGGGGGCCACTCTGGGGCCAACGTCCTGACTTTC. This encodes CAAQGGHSGANVLTF. The V call is TRBV19, the J call TRBJ2-6; D perhaps matches TRBD1 (7 bases). V was trimmed by 11 bases and J by 0 bases, leaving 14 bases between them. The V gene's germline CDR1 is LNHDA and CDR2 SQIVND (reference sequence). This CDR3 has 15 amino acids.

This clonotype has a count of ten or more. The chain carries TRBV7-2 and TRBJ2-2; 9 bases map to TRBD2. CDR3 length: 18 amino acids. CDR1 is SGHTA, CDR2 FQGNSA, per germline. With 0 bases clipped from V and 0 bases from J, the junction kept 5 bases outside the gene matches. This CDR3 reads CASSLAAGGPTNTGELFF. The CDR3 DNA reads TGTGCCAGCAGCTTAGCCGCGGGGGGGCCGACGAACACCGGGGAGCTGTTTTTT.